The present TCR beta chain was sequenced within a study of T cell repertoires in cytomegalovirus infection. Study results and caveats: Ex vivo responses were dominated by HLA-C-restricted CMV-specific TCR beta clonotypes.

This clonotype came up once. Its specificity is unknown. V trimming: 5 bases; J trimming: 9 bases; junction bases outside the gene matches: 7. CDR3 length: 13 residues. TCRdb re-analysed the reads in MiXCR, keeping a single row per CDR3 protein. The data show about 900,000 distinct CDR3 sequences, approximately 32% seen once. The sample consisted of cultured CD8+ T cells from PBMCs, taken from culture after CMV antigen stimulation. This TCR was sampled from a human donor in good health (CMV status not recorded). Some clones in this sample may be carry-over from other donors' samples. The J gene is TRBJ2-1, the V gene TRBV12-3 or TRBV12-4; 7 bases match TRBD1. The CDR3 sequence: CASSTDRAGEQFF. Here the CDR3 DNA reads TGTGCCAGCAGTACCGACAGGGCGGGTGAGCAGTTCTTC.